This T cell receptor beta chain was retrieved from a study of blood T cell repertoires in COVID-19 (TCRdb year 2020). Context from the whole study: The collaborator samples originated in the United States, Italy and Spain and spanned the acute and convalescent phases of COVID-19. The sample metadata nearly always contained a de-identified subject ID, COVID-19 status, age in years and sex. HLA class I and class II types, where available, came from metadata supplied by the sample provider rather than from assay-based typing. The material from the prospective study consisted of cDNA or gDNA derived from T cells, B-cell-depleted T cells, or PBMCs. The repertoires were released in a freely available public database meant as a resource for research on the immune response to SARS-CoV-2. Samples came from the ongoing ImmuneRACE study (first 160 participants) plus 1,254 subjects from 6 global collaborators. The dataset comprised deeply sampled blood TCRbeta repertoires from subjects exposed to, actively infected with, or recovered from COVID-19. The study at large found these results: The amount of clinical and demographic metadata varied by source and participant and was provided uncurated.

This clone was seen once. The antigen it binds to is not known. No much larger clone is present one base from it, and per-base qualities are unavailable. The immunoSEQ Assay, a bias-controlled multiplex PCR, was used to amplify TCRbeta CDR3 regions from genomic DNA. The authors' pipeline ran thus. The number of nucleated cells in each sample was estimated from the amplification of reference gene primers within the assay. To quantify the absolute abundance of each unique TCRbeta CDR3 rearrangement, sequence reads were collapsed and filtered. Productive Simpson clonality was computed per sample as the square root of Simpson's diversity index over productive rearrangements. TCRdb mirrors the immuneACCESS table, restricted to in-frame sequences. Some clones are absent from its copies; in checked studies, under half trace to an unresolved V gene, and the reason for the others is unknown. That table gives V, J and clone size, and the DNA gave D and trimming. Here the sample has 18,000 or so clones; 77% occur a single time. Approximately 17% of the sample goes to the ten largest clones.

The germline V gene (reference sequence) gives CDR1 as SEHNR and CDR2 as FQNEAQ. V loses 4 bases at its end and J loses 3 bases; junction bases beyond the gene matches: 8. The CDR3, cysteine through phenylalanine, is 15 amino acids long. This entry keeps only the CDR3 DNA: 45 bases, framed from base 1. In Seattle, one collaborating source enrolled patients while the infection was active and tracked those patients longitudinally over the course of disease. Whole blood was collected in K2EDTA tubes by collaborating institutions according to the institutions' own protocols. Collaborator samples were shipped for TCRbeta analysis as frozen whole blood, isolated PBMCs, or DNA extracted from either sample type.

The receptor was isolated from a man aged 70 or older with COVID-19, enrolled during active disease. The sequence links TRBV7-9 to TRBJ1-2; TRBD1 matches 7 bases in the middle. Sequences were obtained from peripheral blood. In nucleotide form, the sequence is TGTGCCAGCAGCTCACACAGGGGAAGCTACTATGGCTACACCTTC. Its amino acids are CASSSHRGSYYGYTF.